A selection of T cell receptor beta chains follows, all from one sample in a study of CD8 T cells in ankylosing spondylitis. TCRdb processed the 5' RACE reads anew with MiXCR; each CDR3 protein has one entry. The sample contains 750,000 to 850,000 distinct CDR3 sequences, about 12% of which appear only once. Sequences were obtained from blood, either unsorted or a sorted T cell fraction (not recorded which). The receptors stem from a male donor with ankylosing spondylitis. CDR3s include the opening cysteine and the closing phenylalanine or tryptophan. The order of the fields is J gene, clone size, D gene, V gene, CDR3 protein, CDR3 DNA. The D gene is left open where the match is weak. Size values are once, few and many counts, or a class for expanded clones, and some rows have none.

TRBJ2-7,few,NA,TRBV5-6,CASSSPAAGNSYEQYF,TGTGCCAGCAGCTCGCCCGCCGCGGGGAACTCCTACGAGCAGTACTTC
TRBJ2-2,NA,NA,TRBV5-5,CASSTLTSTTITGELFF,TGTGCCAGCAGCACCCTGACCAGCACCACCATCACCGGGGAGCTGTTTTTT
TRBJ1-2,NA,NA,TRBV28,CVSSLGGSYGYTF,TGTGTCAGCAGTTTGGGTGGGTCCTATGGCTACACCTTC
TRBJ1-2,NA,NA,TRBV20-1,CSARDAGAYGYTF,TGCAGTGCTAGAGATGCAGGGGCGTATGGCTACACCTTC
TRBJ2-6,NA,NA,TRBV20-1,CSGSGANVLTF,TGCAGTGGTTCTGGGGCCAACGTCCTGACTTTC
TRBJ2-3,many,TRBD2,TRBV20-1,CSAALRGEGDTQYF,TGCAGTGCTGCCCTGCGGGGGGAGGGGGATACGCAGTATTTT
TRBJ2-2,NA,TRBD1,TRBV20-1,CSAMGQGADGELFF,TGCAGTGCTATGGGACAGGGGGCGGACGGGGAGCTGTTTTTT
TRBJ1-1,few,NA,TRBV6-5,CASSYSSFGYGNTEAFF,TGTGCCAGCAGTTACAGTTCCTTCGGGTATGGGAACACTGAAGCTTTCTTT
TRBJ2-5,many,TRBD1,TRBV20-1,CSAHLGQGTHQETQYF,TGCAGTGCTCACCTGGGACAGGGTACCCACCAAGAGACCCAGTACTTC
TRBJ1-1,NA,NA,TRBV18,CASSQGVGIEQTEAFF,TGTGCCAGCTCACAGGGGGTAGGAATAGAGCAGACTGAAGCTTTCTTT
TRBJ1-5,few,NA,TRBV6-1,CASTVFGVGQPQHF,TGTGCCAGCACCGTTTTTGGGGTTGGGCAGCCCCAGCATTTT
TRBJ2-7,NA,NA,TRBV24-1,CATSDRAGKAYEQYF,TGTGCCACCAGTGATAGGGCAGGGAAAGCCTACGAGCAGTACTTC
TRBJ2-3,NA,NA,TRBV5-1,CASSDLTDTQYF,TGCGCCAGCTCGGACCTGACGGATACGCAGTATTTT
TRBJ2-7,NA,NA,TRBV6-5,CASSHYEQYF,TGTGCCAGCAGTCACTACGAGCAGTACTTC
TRBJ1-2,NA,NA,TRBV12-3/TRBV12-4,CASSSLGGFDGYTF,TGTGCCAGCAGTTCCCTGGGAGGGTTTGATGGCTACACCTTC
TRBJ2-1,many,NA,TRBV20-1,CSAQGRETYNEQFF,TGCAGTGCTCAGGGACGCGAGACCTACAATGAGCAGTTCTTC
TRBJ2-5,few,TRBD2,TRBV20-1,CSATGLEGTQYF,TGCAGTGCCACGGGACTAGAGGGGACCCAGTACTTC
TRBJ2-4,NA,TRBD2,TRBV20-1,CSASFLAGGNIQYF,TGCAGTGCTAGTTTCCTAGCGGGAGGAAACATTCAGTACTTC
TRBJ2-5,NA,NA,TRBV4-3,CASSRGVYQETQYF,TGCGCCAGCAGCCGAGGAGTGTACCAAGAGACCCAGTACTTC
TRBJ2-5,few,NA,TRBV5-1,CASSFNGPGQQETQYF,TGCGCCAGCAGCTTCAACGGACCGGGACAACAAGAGACCCAGTACTTC
TRBJ2-3,many,TRBD2,TRBV20-1,CSAQRTSGEDTQYF,TGCAGTGCACAACGGACTAGCGGGGAAGATACGCAGTATTTT
TRBJ2-7,many,NA,TRBV20-1,CSARDNRRDEQYF,TGCAGTGCTAGAGATAATAGGAGGGACGAGCAGTACTTC
TRBJ1-5,NA,NA,TRBV30,CAWSNTGNQPQHF,TGTGCCTGGAGTAACACAGGGAATCAGCCCCAGCATTTT
TRBJ1-1,few,TRBD1,TRBV29-1,CSVVGQGYTEAFF,TGCAGCGTTGTCGGACAGGGGTACACTGAAGCTTTCTTT
TRBJ1-2,few,NA,TRBV10-3,CAISGTLDYGYTF,TGTGCCATCTCTGGAACTCTGGACTATGGCTACACCTTC
TRBJ2-5,NA,TRBD1,TRBV6-2/TRBV6-3,CASSRDRAMETQYF,TGTGCCAGCAGTAGGGACAGGGCGATGGAGACCCAGTACTTC
TRBJ2-7,few,TRBD1,TRBV18,CASSPDRGIGEQYF,TGTGCCAGCTCACCAGACAGGGGGATTGGAGAGCAGTACTTC
TRBJ2-5,NA,NA,TRBV28,CASSTARAAQYF,TGTGCCAGCAGTACAGCCCGGGCGGCCCAGTACTTC
TRBJ1-1,many,NA,TRBV29-1,CSVEVMEQNTEAFF,TGCAGCGTTGAGGTAATGGAGCAAAACACTGAAGCTTTCTTT
TRBJ2-3,NA,TRBD1,TRBV20-1,CSAADRVKVDTQYF,TGCAGTGCAGCGGACAGGGTCAAGGTTGATACGCAGTATTTT
TRBJ2-3,NA,NA,TRBV15,CATSPDWNTQYF,TGTGCCACCAGCCCGGACTGGAATACGCAGTATTTT
TRBJ2-2,NA,NA,TRBV27,CASRSGENTGELFF,TGTGCCAGCAGGTCAGGGGAGAACACCGGGGAGCTGTTTTTT
TRBJ2-2,many,TRBD1,TRBV5-1,CASSPRGHGNTGELFF,TGCGCCAGCAGCCCCAGGGGGCACGGGAACACCGGGGAGCTGTTTTTT
TRBJ2-7,NA,NA,TRBV20-1,CSARVPARVTYEQYF,TGCAGTGCTAGAGTCCCGGCCAGGGTGACCTACGAGCAGTACTTC
TRBJ2-1,many,NA,TRBV29-1,CSVGAEQFF,TGCAGCGTTGGGGCAGAGCAGTTCTTC
TRBJ1-2,many,NA,TRBV28,CASTLAGSGTAEYTF,TGTGCCAGCACCCTAGCCGGCTCCGGGACGGCGGAATACACCTTC
TRBJ1-6,many,NA,TRBV20-1,CSARDLAAYNSPLHF,TGCAGTGCTAGAGATTTGGCAGCCTATAATTCACCCCTCCACTTT
TRBJ2-6,NA,NA,TRBV5-1,CASSLLAAAGANVLTF,TGCGCCAGCAGCTTGTTAGCCGCGGCTGGGGCCAACGTCCTGACTTTC
TRBJ2-2,many,NA,TRBV12-3/TRBV12-4,CASSSPPGELFF,TGTGCCAGCAGTTCTCCTCCCGGGGAGCTGTTTTTT
TRBJ2-7,few,NA,TRBV4-2,CASSQDTAYEQYF,TGTGCCAGCAGCCAAGACACAGCCTACGAGCAGTACTTC
TRBJ2-7,many,NA,TRBV29-1,CSVGVGNNYEQYF,TGCAGCGTTGGAGTCGGGAACAACTACGAGCAGTACTTC
TRBJ2-1,NA,NA,TRBV5-5,CASSLVATKDEQFF,TGTGCCAGCAGCTTGGTGGCCACCAAGGATGAGCAGTTCTTC
TRBJ1-1,NA,NA,TRBV20-1,CSASFDRPTEAFF,TGCAGTGCTAGCTTCGACAGACCCACTGAAGCTTTCTTT
TRBJ2-7,NA,NA,TRBV20-1,CSAREGFGAYEQYF,TGCAGTGCTAGAGAGGGCTTCGGGGCCTACGAGCAGTACTTC
TRBJ2-5,NA,NA,TRBV3-1,CASSQVRTLEETQYF,TGTGCCAGCAGCCAAGTTAGGACACTCGAAGAGACCCAGTACTTC
TRBJ1-1,few,NA,TRBV4-3,CASSQVEGRSVEAFF,TGCGCCAGCAGCCAAGTAGAGGGACGAAGTGTTGAAGCTTTCTTT
TRBJ2-2,few,NA,TRBV5-1,CASSPPGRENTGELFF,TGCGCCAGCAGCCCACCCGGGCGGGAGAACACCGGGGAGCTGTTTTTT
TRBJ1-6,NA,NA,TRBV6-1,CASSPLGRGTSPLHF,TGTGCCAGCAGTCCCCTGGGCAGGGGAACGTCACCCCTCCACTTT
TRBJ2-7,NA,NA,TRBV5-1,CASRRGGPAYEQYF,TGCGCCAGCAGGAGGGGGGGACCGGCCTACGAGCAGTACTTC
TRBJ1-2,many,NA,TRBV12-3/TRBV12-4,CASSLEQGYGYTF,TGCGCCAGCAGCTTGGAACAGGGTTATGGCTACACCTTC